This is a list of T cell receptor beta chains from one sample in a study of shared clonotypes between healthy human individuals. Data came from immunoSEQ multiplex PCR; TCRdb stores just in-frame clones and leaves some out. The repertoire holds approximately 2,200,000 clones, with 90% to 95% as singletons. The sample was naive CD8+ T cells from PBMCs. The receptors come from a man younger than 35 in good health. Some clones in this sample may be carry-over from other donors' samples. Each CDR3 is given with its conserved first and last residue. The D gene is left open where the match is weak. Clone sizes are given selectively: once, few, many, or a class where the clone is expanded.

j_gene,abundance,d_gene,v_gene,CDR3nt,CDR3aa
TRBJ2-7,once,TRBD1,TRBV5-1,TGCGCCAGCAGCTTCTTCACAGGGGGAACCTACGAGCAGTACTTC,CASSFFTGGTYEQYF
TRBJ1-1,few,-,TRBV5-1,TGCGCCAGCAGCTTGGCCGGTACCCTGGGCACTGAAGCTTTCTTT,CASSLAGTLGTEAFF
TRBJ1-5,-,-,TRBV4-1,TGCGCCAGCAGCCAAGTCCCCTTCCGGGCGAGCAATCAGCCCCAGCATTTT,CASSQVPFRASNQPQHF
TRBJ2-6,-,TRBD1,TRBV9,TGTGCCAGCAGCGGTACAGGGGGCGCAGGGGCCAACGTCCTGACTTTC,CASSGTGGAGANVLTF
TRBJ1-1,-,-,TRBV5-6,TGTGCCAGCAGCTTGGGAGCTGGTTTTACTGAAGCTTTCTTT,CASSLGAGFTEAFF
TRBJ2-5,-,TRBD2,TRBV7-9,TGTGCCAGCAGCTTAGGATGGGCCGAGCTAGCGGACCAAGAGACCCAGTACTTC,CASSLGWAELADQETQYF
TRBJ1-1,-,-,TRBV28,TGTGCCAGCGGACGCTTGACACCATTGAACACTGAAGCTTTCTTT,CASGRLTPLNTEAFF
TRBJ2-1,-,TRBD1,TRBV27,TGTGCCAGCGCCCGGACAGGGGTCGCGGGAGTGGACAATGAGCAGTTCTTC,CASARTGVAGVDNEQFF
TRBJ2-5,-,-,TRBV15,TGTGCCACCAGCAGAGTGGGGTACCAAGAGACCCAGTACTTC,CATSRVGYQETQYF
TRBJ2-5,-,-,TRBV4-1,TGCGCCAGCAGCCCCGGGAGAGGCCTAGGCCAAGAGACCCAGTACTTC,CASSPGRGLGQETQYF
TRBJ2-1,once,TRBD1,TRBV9,TGTGCCAGCAGCGTAGCAAATAGAGGGACAGGGGGCGACAATGAGCAGTTCTTC,CASSVANRGTGGDNEQFF
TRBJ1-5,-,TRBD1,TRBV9,TGTGCCAGCAGCGCGACAGGGGGCAGCAATCAGCCCCAGCATTTT,CASSATGGSNQPQHF
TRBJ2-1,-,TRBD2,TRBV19,TGTGCCAGTAGAAATAGCGGGAGCCTATACAATGAGCAGTTCTTC,CASRNSGSLYNEQFF
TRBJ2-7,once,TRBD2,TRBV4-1,TGCGCCAGCAGCCAAGATAGTACTAGCGGGAAGTACGAGCAGTACTTC,CASSQDSTSGKYEQYF
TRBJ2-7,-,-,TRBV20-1,TGCAGTGCTAAGGAGGGCTACGAGCAGTACTTC,CSAKEGYEQYF
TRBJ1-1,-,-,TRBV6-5,TGTGCCAGCAGTTACGGGGGGGCTCACACTGAAGCTTTCTTT,CASSYGGAHTEAFF
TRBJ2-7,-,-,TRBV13,TGTGCCAGCAGCCAGGGGGGGCACTACGAGCAGTACTTC,CASSQGGHYEQYF
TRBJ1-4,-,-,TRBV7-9,TGTGCCAGCAGCCGTGCTCAAGGCGGCAATGAAAAACTGTTTTTT,CASSRAQGGNEKLFF
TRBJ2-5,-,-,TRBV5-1,TGCGCCAGCAGCCCAGGAAGACGGATCTATGACGCGGGACAGCAAGAGACCCAGTACTTC,CASSPGRRIYDAGQQETQYF
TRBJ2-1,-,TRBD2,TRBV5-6,TGTGCCAGCAGCATTAGCGGGAGCGCCTACAATGAGCAGTTCTTC,CASSISGSAYNEQFF
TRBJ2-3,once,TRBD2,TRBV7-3,TGTGCCAGCAGCTCGCCTAGCGGGAGGGGCACAGATACGCAGTATTTT,CASSSPSGRGTDTQYF
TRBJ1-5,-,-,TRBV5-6,TGTGCCAGCAGCTTTATGGGCAGCAATCAGCCCCAGCATTTT,CASSFMGSNQPQHF
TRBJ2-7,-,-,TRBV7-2,TGTGCCAGCAGCTTTGGCTCCTACGAGCAGTACTTC,CASSFGSYEQYF
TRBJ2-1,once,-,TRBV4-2,TGTGCCAGCAGCCGAGCTAGGGAGAAGTTCTTC,CASSRAREKFF
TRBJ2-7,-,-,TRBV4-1,TGCGCCAGCAGCCCGGACTTACCTGCCCTTGTTTACGAGCAGTACTTC,CASSPDLPALVYEQYF
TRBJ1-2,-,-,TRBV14,TGTGCCAGCAGCCAAGTATCTCAACAAAGAGGCTACACCTTC,CASSQVSQQRGYTF
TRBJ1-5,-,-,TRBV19,TGTGCCAGTAGTATTTGGACCAATCAGCCCCAGCATTTT,CASSIWTNQPQHF
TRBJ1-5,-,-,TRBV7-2,TGTGCCAGCAGCTTAGAGATTCGGAGAAGTGGCATAAGCAATCAGCCCCAGCATTTT,CASSLEIRRSGISNQPQHF
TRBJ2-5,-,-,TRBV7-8,TGTGCCAGCAGCTTAGTCGGGTTCAGAGAGACCCAGTACTTC,CASSLVGFRETQYF
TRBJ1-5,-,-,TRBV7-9,TGTGCCAGCAGCTTAGGTTTAGCGGGGGCAGAGCCCCAGCATTTT,CASSLGLAGAEPQHF
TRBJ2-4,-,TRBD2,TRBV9,TGTGCCAGCAGCGCTGGGACTAGCGGGAGTAATGGCATTCAGTACTTC,CASSAGTSGSNGIQYF
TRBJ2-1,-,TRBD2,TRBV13,TGTGCCAGCAGCTTAGAGGGAGGGCCGTTCGCTGAGCAGTTCTTC,CASSLEGGPFAEQFF
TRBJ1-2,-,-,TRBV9,TGTGCCAGCAGCGCCGTCGACAGCTTCTATGGCTACACCTTC,CASSAVDSFYGYTF
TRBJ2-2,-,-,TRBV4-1,TGCGCCAGCAGCCCCCAACCAGGTTACAGAGGGACCGGGGAGCTGTTTTTT,CASSPQPGYRGTGELFF
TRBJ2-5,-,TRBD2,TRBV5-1,TGCGCCAGCAGCTCGGAGGGAGGGTACCAAGAGACCCAGTACTTC,CASSSEGGYQETQYF
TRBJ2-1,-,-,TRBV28,TGTGCCAGCAGTTTGGATCGGGGACCTACCGCATACAATGAGCAGTTCTTC,CASSLDRGPTAYNEQFF
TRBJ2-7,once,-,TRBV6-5,TGTGCCAGCAGTTACTCCTGGGGGACCTACGAGCAGTACTTC,CASSYSWGTYEQYF
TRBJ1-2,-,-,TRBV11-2,TGTGCCAGCAGCTTAGCGGCCCACCGCGACCGGGGCTACACCTTC,CASSLAAHRDRGYTF
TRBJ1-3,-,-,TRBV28,TGTGCCAGCAATCCTGACCCACCGGAGGGGAACACCATATATTTT,CASNPDPPEGNTIYF
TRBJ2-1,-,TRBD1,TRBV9,TGTGCCAGCAGCCCAGGGGGCGCGTACAATGAGCAGTTCTTC,CASSPGGAYNEQFF
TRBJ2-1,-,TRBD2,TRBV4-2,TGTGCCAGCAGCCAAGACTGGAGCGGGAGGCCAGGCTCCTACAATGAGCAGTTCTTC,CASSQDWSGRPGSYNEQFF
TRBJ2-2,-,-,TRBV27,TGTGCCAGCAGTTTATCGTACGGTGCCGGGGAGCTGTTTTTT,CASSLSYGAGELFF
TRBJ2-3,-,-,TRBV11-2,TGTGCCAGCAGCTCCAATATCCTAGCGTCTGATACGCAGTATTTT,CASSSNILASDTQYF
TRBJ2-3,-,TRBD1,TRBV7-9,TGTGCCAGCACTCTGACAGGGTCAATAGACACAGATACGCAGTATTTT,CASTLTGSIDTDTQYF
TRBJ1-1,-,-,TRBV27,TGTGCCAGCAGGCCACCCGACGGGGTCCGGAGGACTGAAGCTTTCTTT,CASRPPDGVRRTEAFF
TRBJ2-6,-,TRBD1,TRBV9,TGTGCCAGCAGCGTAGTAAGGGACAGGGGGCTAAGTGGGGCCAACGTCCTGACTTTC,CASSVVRDRGLSGANVLTF
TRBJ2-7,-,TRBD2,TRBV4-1,TGCGCCAGCAGCCCCCGGACTAGCGGGCCCGAGCAGTACTTC,CASSPRTSGPEQYF
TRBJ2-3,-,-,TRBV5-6,TGTGCCAGCAGGGAGGCCGCAGGTACGCAGTATTTT,CASREAAGTQYF
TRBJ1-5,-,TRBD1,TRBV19,TGTGCCAGTAGTTCGCCGGGACAGGGATTTAGCAATCAGCCCCAGCATTTT,CASSSPGQGFSNQPQHF
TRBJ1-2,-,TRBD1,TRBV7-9,TGTGCCAGCAGCTTAGGACAGGGGGGAAATGGCTACACCTTC,CASSLGQGGNGYTF
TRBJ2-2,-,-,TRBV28,TGTGCCATTTTACAGGGTGCGAACACCGGGGAGCTGTTTTTT,CAILQGANTGELFF